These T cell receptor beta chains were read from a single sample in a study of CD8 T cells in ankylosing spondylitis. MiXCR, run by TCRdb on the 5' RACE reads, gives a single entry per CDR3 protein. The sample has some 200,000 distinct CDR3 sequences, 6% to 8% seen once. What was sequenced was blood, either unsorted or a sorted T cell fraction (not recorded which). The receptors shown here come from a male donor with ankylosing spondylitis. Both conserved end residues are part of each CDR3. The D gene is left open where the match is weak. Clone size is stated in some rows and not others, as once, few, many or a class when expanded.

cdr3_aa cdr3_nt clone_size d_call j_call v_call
CASGLGTIYTDTQYF TGTGCTAGTGGTTTGGGAACGATATATACAGATACGCAGTATTTT many . TRBJ2-3 TRBV12-5
CASSPPGARYEQYF TGTGCCAGCAGTCCCCCCGGGGCCCGCTACGAGCAGTACTTC many . TRBJ2-7 TRBV12-3/TRBV12-4
CASSSLGYTDTQYF TGTGCCAGCAGCTCCCTGGGGTACACAGATACGCAGTATTTT . . TRBJ2-3 TRBV11-2
CASSPYTTQETQYF TGTGCCAGCTCACCCTATACTACTCAAGAGACCCAGTACTTC many . TRBJ2-5 TRBV18
CASSSGQHSYEQYF TGCGCCAGCAGCTCGGGACAGCACTCCTACGAGCAGTACTTC many TRBD1 TRBJ2-7 TRBV4-1
CASSQKLNTGELFF TGTGCCAGCAGCCAGAAACTGAACACCGGGGAGCTGTTTTTT many . TRBJ2-2 TRBV3-1
CASSLAGTYEQYF TGTGCCAGTTCTCTAGCGGGTACCTACGAGCAGTACTTC many TRBD2 TRBJ2-7 TRBV27
CASSLVAVAGEDEQFF TGTGCCAGCAGCTTAGTTGCGGTAGCGGGGGAAGATGAGCAGTTCTTC many TRBD2 TRBJ2-1 TRBV7-2
CASSLAYADEQFF TGTGCCAGCAGCTTAGCGTATGCCGATGAGCAGTTCTTC many . TRBJ2-1 TRBV7-6
CASSEFGGPIEAFF TGCGCCAGCAGTGAGTTTGGAGGCCCGATTGAAGCTTTCTTT few . TRBJ1-1 TRBV10-1
CASSLVIAVYSYGYTF TGTGCCAGCAGCTTGGTGATCGCAGTCTATAGCTATGGCTACACCTTC many . TRBJ1-2 TRBV5-4
CASSLERVGANVLTF TGTGCCAGCAGTTTGGAAAGGGTCGGGGCCAACGTCCTGACTTTC many . TRBJ2-6 TRBV6-5
CASRTVLAGVSYEQYF TGTGCCAGCAGGACGGTCCTAGCGGGAGTATCCTACGAGCAGTACTTC many TRBD2 TRBJ2-7 TRBV6-2/TRBV6-3
CASSDSGTGYGYTF TGCGCCAGCAGTGACTCCGGGACAGGCTATGGCTACACCTTC few TRBD1 TRBJ1-2 TRBV10-1
CASSLEGKLYNEQFF TGTGCCAGCAGCTTAGAGGGGAAGTTGTACAATGAGCAGTTCTTC few . TRBJ2-1 TRBV7-6
CASSQPGNTEAFF TGTGCCAGCAGTCAACCGGGAAACACTGAAGCTTTCTTT many . TRBJ1-1 TRBV28
CASSPHEGQTYEQYF TGTGCCAGCAGTCCACATGAGGGCCAAACCTACGAGCAGTACTTC many . TRBJ2-7 TRBV28
CSASYMDSEKLFF TGCAGTGCTAGTTACATGGACAGTGAAAAACTGTTTTTT many . TRBJ1-4 TRBV20-1
CASSVAGGNEQFF TGTGCCAGCAGCGTAGCAGGGGGCAATGAGCAGTTCTTC many TRBD1 TRBJ2-1 TRBV9
CASSFVGTEYEQYF TGTGCCAGCAGCTTCGTGGGCACGGAGTACGAGCAGTACTTC . . TRBJ2-7 TRBV7-6
CSARDALSYEQYF TGCAGTGCTAGAGATGCCCTCTCCTACGAGCAGTACTTC many . TRBJ2-7 TRBV20-1